This TCR beta chain was profiled in a study of cytomegalovirus exposure and HLA in healthy donors. At the level of the study: About four fifths of around 390 genotyped donors fell in the Caucasian-associated ancestry cluster.

Study-level findings and limits: TCR beta V- and J-gene trimming, according to a later analysis, was linked to a missense DCLRE1C variant. It was about 150 TCR beta chains that were listed as cytomegalovirus-associated.

After removal of 6 bases from V and 0 bases from J, the junction contained 9 bases not matched to a gene. The length of the CDR3 is 17 residues. Germline V gene sequence: CDR1 MGHRA, CDR2 YSYEKL. Of note for this clone: What it recognizes is unknown.

The PCR had 60 Vbeta and 13 Jbeta primers. Method: immunoSEQ multiplex PCR; TCRdb's copy keeps in-frame clones and lacks some. The sample contains 150,000 to 200,000 clones, around three quarters of which appear only once. V is TRBV4-1 and J is TRBJ1-5, with 9 nucleotides matching TRBD1. The sample was PBMCs. The source is a middle-aged man in good health and CMV-seronegative. CDR3 bases: TGCGCCAGCAGACGCGGGACAGGGAGTGATAGCAATCAGCCCCAGCATTTT. Residues: CASRRGTGSDSNQPQHF.